What follows are 17 T cell receptor beta chains derived from one specimen sequenced in a study of somatic mutations in cytotoxic T cells in rheumatoid arthritis. The data were produced by immunoSEQ multiplex PCR, yet TCRdb's version contains in-frame clones alone and is incomplete. The sample includes about 16,000 clones, nearly 80% seen only once; the top ten take roughly 15%. The sequencing input was CD8+ T cells sorted from blood. The receptors here all came from an adult with rheumatoid arthritis.

The rearrangement joins TRBV6-1 to TRBJ2-7; 7 bases map to TRBD2. The V gene end was trimmed by 2 bases and the J gene end by 7 bases; junction bases not matched to a gene: 11. Germline-derived CDR1 and CDR2 are MNHNS and SASEGT. The CDR3 has 15 amino acids. This CDR3 reads CASSELETSRKEQYF. In nucleotides, the CDR3 is TGTGCCAGCAGTGAACTCGAGACTAGCAGAAAAGAGCAGTACTTC.

The rearrangement uses TRBV29-1 and TRBJ1-2; D ambiguous. Trimming stripped 6 bases from V and 4 bases from J, with 9 bases between. Germline loops: CDR1 SQVTM, CDR2 ANQGSEA. This CDR3 has 11 residues. The CDR3 DNA is TGCAGCGTCCTGGACGGCTATGGCTACACCTTC. It is translated as CSVLDGYGYTF.

The rearrangement links TRBV10-3 to TRBJ1-1; no firm D call. CDR1 is ENHRY and CDR2 is SYGVKD in the germline V gene. This CDR3 contains 13 residues. Trimming pared 1 base from V and 2 bases from J, leaving 5 bases between. The CDR3 sequence is CAISEYTNTEAFF. CDR3 nucleotides: TGTGCCATCAGTGAGTACACCAACACTGAAGCTTTCTTT.

V is TRBV19 and J is TRBJ1-5, with a weak D call TRBD1 (5 bases). This CDR3 region has 15 residues. Germline CDR1 reads LNHDA; CDR2 reads SQIVND (reference sequence). The ends were cut back, 5 bases at V and 0 bases at J, with 11 bases in the middle. The CDR3 loop is CASSSGTASNQPQHF. Here the CDR3 DNA reads TGTGCCAGTAGTTCCGGGACCGCTAGCAATCAGCCCCAGCATTTT. The full variable domain, completed using reference TRBV19 and TRBJ1-5, is DGGITQSPKYLFRKEGQNVTLSCEQNLNHDAMYWYRQDPGQGLRLIYYSQIVNDFQKGDIAEGYSVSREKKESFPLTVTSAQKNPTAFYLCASSSGTASNQPQHFGDGTRLSIL.

The genes are TRBV28 and TRBJ2-3, with 7 bases lining up with TRBD2. Germline V gene data show CDR1 as MDHEN and CDR2 as SYDVKM. CDR3 size: 16 residues. V lost 1 base, J lost 2 bases, and 6 bases stayed unmatched. CDR3 nucleotides: TGTGCCAGCAGTTTATTTGCTAGCGGAAACACAGATACGCAGTATTTT. Translated: CASSLFASGNTDTQYF.

This sequence joins TRBV10-1 and TRBJ1-6; the D gene is possibly TRBD1 (5 bases). V was cut by 11 bases and J by 3 bases, with 14 bases left in between. Germline loops: CDR1 WNHNN, CDR2 SYGVQD (reference sequence). CDR3 size: 14 residues. The CDR3 sequence is CAGLGGNYNSPLHF. As DNA, the CDR3 is TGCGCCGGCCTCGGGGGGAACTATAATTCACCCCTCCACTTT.

Here the CDR3 DNA reads TGTGCCAGCAGTGTAAGGACAGATGTCTATGGCTACACCTTC. It yields the protein CASSVRTDVYGYTF. J is TRBJ1-2 and V is TRBV6-1; D may be TRBD1 (6 bases). The V end lost 4 bases, the J end lost 4 bases, and 13 bases lay between the germline ends. Germline CDR1 reads MNHNS; CDR2 reads SASEGT. The CDR3 has 14 amino acids.

The V and J genes are TRBV7-2 and TRBJ1-5; D unclear. CDR1 SGHTA and CDR2 FQGNSA come from the germline V gene. The CDR3 is made up of 12 amino acids. The ends were cut back, 1 base at V and 7 bases at J, with 5 bases in the middle. The CDR3 DNA is TGTGCCAGCAGCTTAGTAGGGCAGCCCCAGCATTTT. Translated: CASSLVGQPQHF. The full variable domain, completed using reference TRBV7-2 and TRBJ1-5, is GAGVSQSPSNKVTEKGKDVELRCDPISGHTALYWYRQSLGQGLEFLIYFQGNSAPDKSGLPSDRFSAERTGGSVSTLTIQRTQQEDSAVYLCASSLVGQPQHFGDGTRLSIL.

This clone was seen a handful of times. The J gene is TRBJ2-7, the V gene TRBV28, with TRBD2 as a possible D gene (5 bases). The CDR3 is 12 residues long. V was pared by 2 bases and J by 7 bases, with 9 bases between. Germline assignment: CDR1 MDHEN and CDR2 SYDVKM. As DNA, the CDR3 is TGTGCCAGCAGTTTAGGACCGGGAGAGCAGTACTTC. Its translation is CASSLGPGEQYF. Combining the CDR3 with reference TRBV28 and TRBJ2-7 gives the whole variable domain DVKVTQSSRYLVKRTGEKVFLECVQDMDHENMFWYRQDPGLGLRLIYFSYDVKMKEKGDIPEGYSVSREKKERFSLILESASTNQTSMYLCASSLGPGEQYFGPGTRLTVT.

The rearrangement links TRBV6-1 to TRBJ1-5; D is ambiguous. The CDR3 contains 12 residues. The V end was cut by 3 bases, the J end by 10 bases, with 10 bases between. Germline V gene data show CDR1 as MNHNS and CDR2 as SASEGT. CDR3 DNA: TGTGCCAGCAGTGAGCGTCGGAATCCCCAGCATTTT. It translates to CASSERRNPQHF.

This clone was detected once. The gene calls are TRBV19 and TRBJ2-1, with TRBD1 matching 10 bases. After removal of 4 bases from V and 6 bases from J, the junction contained 9 bases not matched to a gene. The CDR3 totals 16 residues. The germline V gene encodes CDR1 LNHDA and CDR2 SQIVND (reference sequence). Here the CDR3 DNA reads TGTGCCAGTAGTACAAGGGGGACAGGGGCTATCAATGAGCAGTTCTTC. Encoded protein: CASSTRGTGAINEQFF.

The V gene is TRBV27, the J gene TRBJ2-3, with D uncertain. V dropped 5 bases and J dropped 0 bases, with 15 bases sitting between them. Germline V gives CDR1 MNHEY, CDR2 SMNVEV (reference sequence). This CDR3 spans 16 amino acids. The CDR3 DNA sequence: TGTGCCAGCAGTCGCCCGATAGGCCTAAGCACAGATACGCAGTATTTT. It specifies CASSRPIGLSTDTQYF.

The V gene is TRBV5-1, the J gene TRBJ2-5; possible D gene TRBD2, 5 bases. The germline V gene has CDR1 SGHRS and CDR2 YFSETQ. Trimming left V 0 bases short and J 5 bases short, with 8 bases between. CDR3 length equals 13 residues. The CDR3 nucleotides read TGCGCCAGCAGCTTGGGGACTGTTGAGACCCAGTACTTC. This encodes CASSLGTVETQYF.

The chain carries TRBV7-8 and TRBJ2-7; 10 bases align to TRBD1. V gave up 5 bases and J gave up 2 bases; unmatched junction bases: 3. Germline V CDR1 and CDR2: SGHVS, FQNEAQ. The CDR3 has 14 residues. This CDR3 reads CASSVGQGAYEQYF. The CDR3 DNA reads as TGTGCCAGCAGCGTAGGACAGGGGGCCTACGAGCAGTACTTC.

The CDR3 sequence: CASSSGRVLEAFF. In DNA form, the CDR3 reads TGTGCCAGCAGCTCCGGACGGGTTCTTGAAGCTTTCTTT. The chain has TRBV6-5 and TRBJ1-1; D gene uncertain. Deletions cut 6 bases from V and 7 bases from J, with 15 bases between. The germline V gene encodes CDR1 MNHEY and CDR2 SVGAGI. CDR3 length equals 13 residues.

V usage is TRBV13 and J usage is TRBJ2-5; no definite D call. Germline V gene data show CDR1 as PRHDT and CDR2 as FYEKMQ (reference sequence). CDR3 length: 12 residues. The V end was cut by 1 base, the J end by 5 bases, with 5 bases between. The CDR3 sequence: CASSLEEETQYF. Here the CDR3 DNA reads TGTGCCAGCAGCTTAGAAGAGGAGACCCAGTACTTC.

The rearrangement uses TRBV19 and TRBJ1-5; tentatively, D is TRBD1 (5 bases). The length of the CDR3 is 13 residues. Trimming took off 10 bases at V and 4 bases at J, with 14 bases between the two ends. From germline, CDR1 is LNHDA and CDR2 SQIVND (reference sequence). The CDR3 loop reads CATLGQYNQPQHF. The DNA of the CDR3 is TGTGCCACCCTGGGGCAGTATAATCAGCCCCAGCATTTT.